This is a list of T cell receptor beta chains from one sample in a study of blood T cells in healthy people across ages. TCRdb processed the 5' RACE reads anew with MiXCR; each CDR3 protein has one entry. The repertoire holds about a million distinct CDR3 sequences, with around two fifths as singletons. The sample comprised blood. The receptors were sampled from a man aged 18 to 29 in good health. The CDR3 runs from the conserved cysteine through the conserved F or W. The order of the fields is V gene, D gene, J gene, clone size, CDR3 protein, CDR3 DNA. D genes are given only for firm matches. A row's size may be missing; if present it is once, few, many or a size class.

>TRBV15|TRBD1|TRBJ1-2|NA
CATSRDREVYGYTF
TGTGCCACCAGCAGGGACAGGGAAGTATACGGCTACACCTTC
>TRBV7-9|NA|TRBJ1-2|once
CASSACLAQLNYGYTF
TGTGCCAGCAGCGCATGTTTGGCACAGCTTAACTATGGCTACACCTTC
>TRBV7-7|NA|TRBJ2-1|NA
CASSPSPVNEQFF
TGTGCCAGCAGCCCGTCGCCCGTGAATGAGCAGTTCTTC
>TRBV12-3/TRBV12-4|TRBD1|TRBJ1-2|NA
CASSPRTGNYGHTF
TGTGCCAGCAGTCCCAGGACAGGAAACTATGGCCACACCTTC
>TRBV20-1|NA|TRBJ1-1|NA
CSARPPGQKNTEAFF
TGCAGTGCTAGGCCCCCCGGACAGAAGAACACTGAAGCTTTCTTT
>TRBV25-1|NA|TRBJ2-7|NA
CASSEWGLGEQYF
TGTGCCAGCAGTGAATGGGGACTCGGCGAGCAGTACTTC
>TRBV7-2|NA|TRBJ2-3|few
CASSLVIGQGPPGTDTQYF
TGTGCCAGCAGCTTAGTAATAGGACAAGGCCCCCCTGGGACAGATACGCAGTATTTT
>TRBV18|NA|TRBJ2-1|NA
CASSPLVGSYNEQFF
TGTGCCAGCTCACCCCTAGTGGGTTCCTACAATGAGCAGTTCTTC
>TRBV20-1|NA|TRBJ2-5|few
CSARGSPGETQYF
TGCAGTGCTAGAGGCTCTCCGGGGGAGACCCAGTACTTC
>TRBV18|NA|TRBJ1-1|NA
CASSPPATEAFF
TGTGCCAGCTCACCTCCGGCCACTGAAGCTTTCTTT
>TRBV28|NA|TRBJ1-6|few
CASELGEPNSPLHF
TGTGCCAGTGAACTAGGCGAACCGAATTCACCCCTCCACTTT
>TRBV7-9|TRBD1|TRBJ1-2|few
CASSLGGQGDWNYGYTF
TGTGCCAGCAGCTTAGGAGGACAGGGGGACTGGAACTATGGCTACACCTTC
>TRBV7-2|NA|TRBJ2-3|few
CASSLELETTDTQYF
TGTGCCAGCAGCTTAGAACTGGAGACCACAGATACGCAGTATTTT
>TRBV30|TRBD1|TRBJ2-3|NA
CAWSQWTGYTQYF
TGTGCCTGGAGTCAATGGACAGGCTATACGCAGTATTTT
>TRBV30|NA|TRBJ1-1|NA
CAWSAKDRGLGSEAFF
TGTGCCTGGAGTGCCAAAGACAGAGGTCTGGGCTCTGAAGCTTTCTTT
>TRBV10-3|TRBD1|TRBJ1-5|NA
CAIGQGGGNQPQHF
TGTGCCATCGGACAGGGGGGGGGCAATCAGCCCCAGCATTTT
>TRBV11-2|TRBD2|TRBJ2-5|few
CASSLYGGGNQETQYF
TGTGCCAGCAGCTTATATGGCGGGGGGAACCAAGAGACCCAGTACTTC
>TRBV9|NA|TRBJ1-1|few
CASSARYAMNTEAFF
TGTGCCAGCAGCGCCAGGTACGCTATGAACACTGAAGCTTTCTTT
>TRBV7-2|NA|TRBJ1-2|NA
CASSRTPTNYGYTF
TGTGCCAGCAGCCGGACACCAACTAACTATGGCTACACCTTC
>TRBV29-1|TRBD1|TRBJ2-3|many
CSVEVRGQRDTQYF
TGCAGCGTTGAGGTCAGGGGGCAAAGAGATACGCAGTATTTT
>TRBV6-2/TRBV6-3|NA|TRBJ2-5|NA
CASSWRNEQYF
TGTGCCAGCAGTTGGAGGAATGAGCAGTACTTC
>TRBV5-1|NA|TRBJ1-1|few
CASSDGQLNTEAFF
TGCGCCAGCAGCGACGGACAGTTAAACACTGAAGCTTTCTTT
>TRBV18|NA|TRBJ2-5|NA
CASSQTAKGETQYF
TGTGCCAGCTCACAGACGGCCAAGGGCGAGACCCAGTACTTC
>TRBV20-1|NA|TRBJ2-1|NA
CSASRDFEQFF
TGCAGTGCTTCCAGGGACTTTGAGCAGTTCTTC
>TRBV6-2/TRBV6-3|TRBD1|TRBJ2-7|NA
CASSYGTGGVYEQYF
TGTGCCAGCAGCTATGGGACAGGGGGCGTATACGAGCAGTACTTC
>TRBV6-5|TRBD1|TRBJ1-2|few
CASTPTGSYGYTF
TGTGCCAGCACCCCGACAGGGTCTTATGGCTACACCTTC
>TRBV5-5|TRBD1|TRBJ1-4|NA
CAIDPGTGMLSNEKLFF
TGTGCCATCGATCCCGGGACAGGGATGCTAAGCAATGAAAAACTGTTTTTT
>TRBV4-1|NA|TRBJ2-1|NA
CASSQGPLRHLGFEDEQFF
TGCGCCAGCAGCCAAGGGCCCCTCCGGCACTTAGGATTCGAAGATGAGCAGTTCTTC
>TRBV5-1|NA|TRBJ2-5|many
CASSLVEEETQYF
TGCGCCAGCAGCTTGGTCGAAGAAGAGACCCAGTACTTC
>TRBV7-9|NA|TRBJ2-1|few
CASSLYTDDHNEQFF
TGTGCCAGCAGCTTATACACAGATGACCACAATGAGCAGTTCTTC
>TRBV20-1|TRBD1|TRBJ2-7|NA
CSATSTDRNNEQYF
TGCAGTGCGACCTCTACGGACAGGAATAACGAGCAGTACTTC
>TRBV20-1|TRBD1|TRBJ2-5|once
CSATRQGARETQYF
TGCAGTGCTACCCGACAGGGGGCACGTGAGACCCAGTACTTC